This T cell receptor beta chain was captured in a study of OX40 agonist ivuxolimab in advanced cancers. Some background on the complete study: The costimulatory receptor OX40 (CD134) was targeted by ivuxolimab, a fully human IgG2 agonistic monoclonal antibody. The paper describes the monotherapy dose-escalation part (N ≈ 51 patients) of the phase I trial of ivuxolimab. Partial responses were achieved by three dose-escalation patients, of whom one had hepatocellular carcinoma and two had cutaneous melanoma. Intravenous ivuxolimab was administered to patients every 2 weeks at six dose levels: 0.01, 0.1, 0.3, 1.5, 3 and 10 mg/kg. A male proportion of around 80% and a mean age of about 60 years, ranging from 23 to 79, were recorded for the dose-escalation cohort. Of the approximately 50 dose-escalation patients, hepatocellular carcinoma was present in some 19, melanoma in approximately 15, renal cell carcinoma in 9 and head and neck cancer in 9. Peripheral TCRbeta sequencing was intended to test whether TCR sequence diversity was altered and clonal T-cell expansion was caused by ivuxolimab. Patients were allowed to have had prior anti-PD-1, anti-PD-L1 or anti-CTLA-4 therapy, and approximately 43% of the dose-escalation patients had previously received checkpoint inhibitors.

Only a few counts were recorded for this clone. Its antigen is unknown. No base qualities exist here, and no much larger clone lies one base off it. The trial excluded patients who had a history of autoimmune disease or who were on systemic immunosuppression. Peripheral blood for TCR sequencing was collected from all dose cohorts at baseline, on cycle 4 day 1, and on cycle 7 day 1. Samples came from an open-label, multicenter, first-in-human phase I dose-escalation trial of ivuxolimab. Adults with locally advanced or metastatic head and neck squamous cell, hepatocellular, melanoma or renal cell carcinoma were enrolled in the trial. Before TCR sequencing, CD4+ T cells and CD8+ T cells from peripheral blood were sorted into separate populations. Genomic DNA was isolated from the sorted cells so that the TCRbeta CDR3 region could be sequenced. TCRbeta CDR3 regions were sequenced using the immunoSEQ Assay. TCRdb stores this immuneACCESS table with in-frame sequences only. Part of the clones is absent; in the studies checked, under half of the shortfall reflects unresolved V genes, and no reason is known for the rest. This sample has some 48,000 clones in its table, and around nine tenths of those were observed once. The ten biggest clones cover about 1.9% of the sample.

General findings and caveats noted by the study authors: In the 0.1-3.0 mg/kg groups, partial responders had among the lowest normalized peripheral clonal expansion, particularly in CD8+ T cells. Low levels of normalized T-cell clonal expansion were also seen in some patients who did not respond. The antigen specificity of the peripheral T cells that underwent clonal expansion was not determined. After ivuxolimab, CD8+ T cells had more expanded clones than CD4+ T cells on average. At doses of 0.1 to 3.0 mg/kg, clonal expansion of both CD4+ and CD8+ T cells in blood was seen between baseline and week 6.

Clipping removes 2 bases from V and 0 bases from J, with 4 as the unmatched junction base count. Spanning cysteine to phenylalanine, the CDR3 consists of 16 amino acids. Just the 48-base CDR3 DNA is kept, in frame starting at base 1. The germline V gene supplies CDR1 MGHRA and CDR2 YSYEKL. The sequence came from an adult with an advanced solid tumor such as melanoma, head and neck, liver or kidney cancer. Rearrangement joined TRBV4-1 to TRBJ1-3; TRBD1 aligns with 7 central bases. The sample in question was CD4+ or CD8+ T cells sorted from blood, obtained in a trial of the OX40 agonist ivuxolimab. The CDR3 reads as follows: CASSQPGTASGNTIYF. The sequenced DNA is TGCGCCAGCAGCCAACCCGGGACAGCCTCTGGAAACACCATATATTTT.